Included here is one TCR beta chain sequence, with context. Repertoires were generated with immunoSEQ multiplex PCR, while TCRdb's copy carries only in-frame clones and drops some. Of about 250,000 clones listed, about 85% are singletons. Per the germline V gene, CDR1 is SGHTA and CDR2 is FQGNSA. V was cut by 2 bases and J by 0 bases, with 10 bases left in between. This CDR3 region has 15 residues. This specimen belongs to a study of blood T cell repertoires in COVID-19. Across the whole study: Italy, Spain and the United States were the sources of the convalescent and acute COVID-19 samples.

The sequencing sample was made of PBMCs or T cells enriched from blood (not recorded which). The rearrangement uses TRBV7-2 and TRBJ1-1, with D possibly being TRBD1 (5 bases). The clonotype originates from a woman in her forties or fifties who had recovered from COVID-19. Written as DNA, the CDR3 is TGTGCCAGCAGCTTAACGGACACGATGAACACTGAAGCTTTCTTT. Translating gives CASSLTDTMNTEAFF.